These 26 T cell receptor beta chains originate from one sample sequenced in a study of blood T cells in healthy people across ages. Through a sample-barcoded 5' primer and a J-beta primer mix, a second PCR was run for roughly 6 to 11 cycles. TCRdb independently ran MiXCR on the 5' RACE reads; one entry per CDR3 protein. Among 540,000 or so distinct CDR3 sequences, around 48% were seen once, and the ten largest hold under 30%. The specimen sequenced was blood. The receptors originated from a man older than 75 in good health.

V and J are TRBV20-1 and TRBJ1-2; 8 bases line up with TRBD1. The CDR3 spans 14 residues. From germline, CDR1 is DFQATT and CDR2 SNEGSKA (reference sequence). Trimming removed 3 bases from V and 8 bases from J; junction bases left unmatched: 11. The CDR3 region is CSASRPSGGKGYTF. DNA for the CDR3: TGCAGTGCTAGCCGCCCCTCAGGGGGCAAGGGCTACACCTTC.

This rearrangement joins TRBV20-1 to TRBJ2-5, with D perhaps matching TRBD1 or TRBD2 (5 bases each). Germline V gene data show CDR1 as DFQATT and CDR2 as SNEGSKA (reference sequence). V gave up 7 bases and J gave up 4 bases, with 19 bases separating them. The CDR3 has 14 residues. CDR3 sequence reads: CSVRSGRHAETQYF. The CDR3, as DNA: TGCAGTGTAAGATCGGGACGGCACGCAGAGACCCAGTACTTC.

This rearrangement joins TRBV2 to TRBJ2-5, with TRBD1 matching 11 bases. The CDR3 loop spans 14 amino acids. The trim removed 6 bases at V and 4 bases at J, leaving 4 bases unmatched. The germline CDR1 and CDR2 sequences are SNHLY and FYNNEI. This chain's CDR3 is CASSRDRGLETQYF. CDR3 nucleotides: TGTGCCAGCAGCAGGGACAGGGGGTTAGAGACCCAGTACTTC.

This chain links TRBV5-1 with TRBJ2-7, with 10 bases that match TRBD1. From germline, CDR1 is SGHRS and CDR2 YFSETQ. This CDR3 contains 16 residues. Unmatched junction bases numbered 8, after V lost 1 base and J lost 4 bases. CDR3: CASSLTPTGGLYEQYF. The CDR3 DNA reads as TGCGCCAGCAGCTTGACCCCGACAGGGGGCTTGTACGAGCAGTACTTC. The full variable domain, completed using reference TRBV5-1 and TRBJ2-7, is KAGVTQTPRYLIKTRGQQVTLSCSPISGHRSVSWYQQTPGQGLQFLFEYFSETQRNKGNFPGRFSGRQFSNSRSEMNVSTLELGDSALYLCASSLTPTGGLYEQYFGPGTRLTVT.

The gene calls are TRBV27 and TRBJ1-2, with D unclear. Trimming left V 9 bases short and J 1 base short, with 6 bases between. The germline gives CDR1 MNHEY, CDR2 SMNVEV (reference sequence). This CDR3 contains 11 residues. The CDR3: CARRFNYGYTF. As DNA, the CDR3 is TGTGCCAGGAGATTTAACTATGGCTACACCTTC.

V usage is TRBV12-3 or TRBV12-4 and J usage is TRBJ2-3; weak D call: TRBD2 (5 bases). Deletions cut 0 bases from V and 7 bases from J, with 20 bases between. The CDR3 loop spans 17 amino acids. CDR3 DNA sequence: TGTGCCAGCAGTTTAGCGCTAGGGAGCATGGGCTGGAATACGCAGTATTTT. It encodes CASSLALGSMGWNTQYF.

The chain carries TRBV10-3 and TRBJ2-1; D perhaps matches TRBD1 (8 bases). From germline, CDR1 is ENHRY and CDR2 SYGVKD. The CDR3 runs 16 residues. Trimming took off 3 bases at V and 3 bases at J, with 15 bases between the two ends. CDR3 DNA: TGTGCCATCAGTGATAACAGGGGGAGGGACTACAATGAGCAGTTCTTC. Residues: CAISDNRGRDYNEQFF.

This clonotype was found a few times. The chain uses TRBV29-1 and TRBJ2-7; TRBD1 matches at 7 bases. The CDR3 has 12 amino acids. Germline-derived CDR1 and CDR2 are SQVTM and ANQGSEA. With V trimmed by 6 bases and J by 6 bases, 8 bases remained unmatched. Here the CDR3 reads CSVGDRLREQYF. CDR3 DNA: TGCAGCGTAGGGGACAGATTACGCGAGCAGTACTTC.

The CDR3 is CSARGTGFYNSPLHF. The CDR3 coding sequence is TGCAGTGCTAGAGGCACAGGATTCTATAATTCACCCCTCCACTTT. V usage is TRBV20-1 and J usage is TRBJ1-6; perhaps TRBD1 as D (5 bases). Germline-derived CDR1 and CDR2 are DFQATT and SNEGSKA (reference sequence). The CDR3 sequence is 15 residues long. Deletions cut 1 base from V and 3 bases from J, with 10 bases between.

This chain joins TRBV24-1 and TRBJ2-3; unclear D gene. This CDR3 region has 13 residues. Germline V gene sequence: CDR1 KGHDR, CDR2 SFDVKD. The V end was cut by 4 bases, the J end by 6 bases, with 10 bases between. CDR3: CATSDAPSDTQYF. The CDR3 bases are TGTGCCACCAGTGACGCACCATCGGATACGCAGTATTTT.

The genes are TRBV7-2 and TRBJ2-7, with D uncertain. This CDR3 region has 13 residues. Germline V gene sequence: CDR1 SGHTA, CDR2 FQGNSA. V lost 5 bases to trimming and J lost 1 base, with 9 bases between them. DNA for the CDR3: TGTGCCAGCAGCGATTTAGGTTCCTACGAGCAGTACTTC. Translation: CASSDLGSYEQYF.

The chain combines TRBV7-2 with TRBJ2-5; no clear D gene. The germline V gene has CDR1 SGHTA and CDR2 FQGNSA. The CDR3 runs to 10 residues. Trimming took 8 bases from V and 3 from J, leaving 4 bases between them. The CDR3 reads CASAEETQYF. The CDR3 DNA is TGTGCCAGCGCAGAAGAGACCCAGTACTTC.

The rearrangement uses TRBV7-2 and TRBJ2-3, with 15 positions matching TRBD2. Germline V gives CDR1 SGHTA, CDR2 FQGNSA. V was clipped by 6 bases and J by 0 bases; unmatched bases: 7. This CDR3 contains 18 residues. The CDR3 loop reads CASSPGLAGGYSTDTQYF. In DNA form, the CDR3 reads TGTGCCAGCAGTCCGGGACTAGCGGGGGGATATAGCACAGATACGCAGTATTTT.

Comments on this clonotype: A read error may produce the germline difference seen at one junction end. The rearrangement uses TRBV7-2 and TRBJ2-7; 7 bases are shared with TRBD2. The CDR3 runs to 12 residues. Germline lookup yields CDR1 SGHTA and CDR2 FQGNSA. The CDR3 region has the DNA TGTGCCAGCAGCCTAGCGGCGGCCGAGCAGTACTTC. This sequence encodes CASSLAAAEQYF.

This clonotype was counted only a few times. This chain joins TRBV3-1 and TRBJ2-7; unclear D gene. Germline loops: CDR1 LGHDT, CDR2 YNNKEL (reference sequence). V lost 2 bases and J lost 0, with 11 bases in between. This CDR3 is 15 amino acids long. The CDR3 here is CASSQSGLLSYEQYF. The CDR3 DNA sequence: TGTGCCAGCAGCCAATCTGGCCTTCTCTCCTACGAGCAGTACTTC.

The chain joins TRBV6-5 to TRBJ1-4; D remains unclear. Germline CDR1 reads MNHEY; CDR2 reads SVGAGI. V was pared by 0 bases and J by 1 base, with 6 bases between. This CDR3 has 15 residues. The CDR3 reads CASSYSEGTNEKLFF. DNA for the CDR3: TGTGCCAGCAGTTACTCGGAGGGAACTAATGAAAAACTGTTTTTT.

V and J are TRBV4-2 and TRBJ2-7; 15 nucleotides agree with TRBD2. V lost 3 bases to trimming and J lost 2 bases; unmatched junction nucleotides: 8. CDR1 is LGHNA, CDR2 YNFKEQ, per germline. There are 18 residues in the CDR3. CDR3 DNA sequence: TGTGCCAGCAGCCACGAAGGACTAGCGGGAGGGCCCCCCTACGAGCAGTACTTC. This sequence encodes CASSHEGLAGGPPYEQYF.

A few counts support this clonotype. The genes are TRBV6-5 and TRBJ2-1; D unclear. Germline CDR1 is MNHEY and CDR2 is SVGAGI. The CDR3 is 13 amino acids. Between the trimmed V and J ends, which lost 7 bases and 2 bases, there was a span of 9 bases. CDR3 residues: CASTSSTYNEQFF. CDR3 nucleotides: TGTGCCAGCACCAGCAGTACCTACAATGAGCAGTTCTTC.

Regarding this clonotype: A read error may be the cause here, since a much bigger clone is one base away. The rearrangement joins TRBV29-1 to TRBJ2-1; maybe TRBD2 (5 bases). This CDR3 is built from 11 residues. In germline, CDR1 is SQVTM, CDR2 ANQGSEA. This chain's CDR3 is CGSCGPNEQFF. The CDR3, as DNA: TGCGGGTCGTGCGGGCCCAATGAGCAGTTCTTC.

This clonotype was detected a few times. V usage is TRBV10-3 and J usage is TRBJ2-1, with 8 nucleotides matching TRBD2. This CDR3 contains 14 residues. Unmatched junction bases numbered 7, after V lost 5 bases and J lost 7 bases. Germline loops: CDR1 ENHRY, CDR2 SYGVKD. CDR3 amino acids: CAISSDGGANEQFF. The CDR3 nucleotides are TGTGCCATCAGTTCCGACGGGGGGGCGAATGAGCAGTTCTTC.

The chain combines TRBV2 with TRBJ2-5; tentatively, D is TRBD2 (5 bases). The closer fit of TRBJ2-1 to the DNA end suggests the J call may be wrong. Germline lookup yields CDR1 SNHLY and CDR2 FYNNEI. The CDR3 is made up of 14 amino acids. The CDR3, as DNA: TGTGCCAGCAGTACTGGACTGTACCAAGAGACCCAGTTCTTC. It is translated as CASSTGLYQETQFF.

This clonotype was detected a few times. This chain uses TRBV28 with TRBJ2-1; D is possibly TRBD2 (5 bases). Germline loops: CDR1 MDHEN, CDR2 SYDVKM. The length of the CDR3 is 11 residues. V was clipped by 7 bases and J by 7 bases, with 8 bases between them. DNA for the CDR3: TGTGCCAGCACTAAGCGGAATGAGCAGTTCTTC. This gives the protein CASTKRNEQFF.

This rearrangement joins TRBV10-3 to TRBJ2-6; D is unclear. The CDR3 is 14 amino acids. V was clipped by 7 bases and J by 4 bases, with 11 bases between them. Per germline, CDR1 ENHRY and CDR2 SYGVKD. The CDR3: CAIKVGPGANVLTF. DNA for the CDR3: TGTGCCATCAAGGTCGGCCCGGGGGCCAACGTCCTGACTTTC.

The chain has TRBV5-1 and TRBJ1-6; D might be TRBD1 (6 bases). The CDR3 sequence is 14 residues long. In germline, CDR1 is SGHRS, CDR2 YFSETQ. V lost 4 bases and J lost 5, with 10 bases in between. CDR3 loop: CASSPDSNNSPLHF. The DNA for the CDR3 is TGCGCCAGCAGCCCGGACAGTAATAATTCACCCCTCCACTTT.

The chain recombines TRBV5-1 with TRBJ2-7, with D possibly called TRBD1 or TRBD2 (5 bases each). Germline V gives CDR1 SGHRS, CDR2 YFSETQ. Trimming cost V 4 bases and J 6 bases, with 17 bases left between them. The length of the CDR3 is 14 residues. CDR3 protein: CASSTTTTGGEQYF. In DNA form, the CDR3 reads TGCGCCAGCAGCACCACCACGACTGGGGGCGAGCAGTACTTC.

J is TRBJ2-2 and V is TRBV10-3; tentatively, D is TRBD2 (5 bases). Trimming took 10 bases from V and 6 from J, leaving 9 bases between them. The CDR3 has 11 amino acids. The germline CDR1 and CDR2 sequences are ENHRY and SYGVKD. The CDR3 DNA sequence: TGTGCCAGAAAGGAGGCCGGGGAGCTGTTTTTT. Its protein is CARKEAGELFF.